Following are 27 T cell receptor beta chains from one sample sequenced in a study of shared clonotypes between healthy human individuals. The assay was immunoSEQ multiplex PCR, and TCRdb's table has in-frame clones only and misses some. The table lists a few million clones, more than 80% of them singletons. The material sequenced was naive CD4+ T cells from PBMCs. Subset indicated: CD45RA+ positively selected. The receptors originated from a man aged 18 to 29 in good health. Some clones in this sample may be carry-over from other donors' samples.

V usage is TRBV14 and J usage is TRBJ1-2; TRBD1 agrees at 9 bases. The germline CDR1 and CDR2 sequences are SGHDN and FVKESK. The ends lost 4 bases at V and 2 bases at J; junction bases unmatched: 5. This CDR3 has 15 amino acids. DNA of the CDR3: TGTGCCAGCAGCCCTGACGGACAGGGGAACTATGGCTACACCTTC. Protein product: CASSPDGQGNYGYTF.

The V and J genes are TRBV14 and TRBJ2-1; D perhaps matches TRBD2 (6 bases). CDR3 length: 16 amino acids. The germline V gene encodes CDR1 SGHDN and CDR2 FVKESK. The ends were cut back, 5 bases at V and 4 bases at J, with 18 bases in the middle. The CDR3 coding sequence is TGTGCCAGCAGCGTGACTGCCGTGGGGGGTTACAATGAGCAGTTCTTC. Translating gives CASSVTAVGGYNEQFF.

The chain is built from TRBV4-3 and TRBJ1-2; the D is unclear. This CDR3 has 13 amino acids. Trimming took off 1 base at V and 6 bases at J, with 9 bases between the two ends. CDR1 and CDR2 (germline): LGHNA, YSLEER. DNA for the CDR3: TGCGCCAGCAGCCAAGTTAAGGCTAATGGCTACACCTTC. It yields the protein CASSQVKANGYTF.

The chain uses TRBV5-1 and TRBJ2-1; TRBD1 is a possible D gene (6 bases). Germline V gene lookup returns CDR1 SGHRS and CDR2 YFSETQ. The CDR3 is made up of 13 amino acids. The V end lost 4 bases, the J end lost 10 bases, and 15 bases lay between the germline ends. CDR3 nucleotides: TGCGCCAGCAGCCGTCTGGTTACAGGGGAGCAGTTCTTC. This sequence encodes CASSRLVTGEQFF.

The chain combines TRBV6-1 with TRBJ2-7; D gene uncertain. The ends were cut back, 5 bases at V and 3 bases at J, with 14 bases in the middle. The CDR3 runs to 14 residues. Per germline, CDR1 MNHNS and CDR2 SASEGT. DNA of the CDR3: TGTGCCAGCAGTAGAACGTCGAACGACTACGAGCAGTACTTC. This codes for CASSRTSNDYEQYF.

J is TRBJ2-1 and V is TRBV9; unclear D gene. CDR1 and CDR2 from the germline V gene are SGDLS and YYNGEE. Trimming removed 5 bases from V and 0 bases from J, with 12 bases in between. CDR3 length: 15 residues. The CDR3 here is CASSIGGSSYNEQFF. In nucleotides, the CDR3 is TGTGCCAGCAGTATTGGCGGTTCCTCCTACAATGAGCAGTTCTTC.

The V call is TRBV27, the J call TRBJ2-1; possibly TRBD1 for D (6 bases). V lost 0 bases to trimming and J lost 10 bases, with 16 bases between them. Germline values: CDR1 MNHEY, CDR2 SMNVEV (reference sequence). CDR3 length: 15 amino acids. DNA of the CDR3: TGTGCCAGCAGTTTATCGGGGCGACAGGCTACGGAGCAGTTCTTC. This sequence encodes CASSLSGRQATEQFF.

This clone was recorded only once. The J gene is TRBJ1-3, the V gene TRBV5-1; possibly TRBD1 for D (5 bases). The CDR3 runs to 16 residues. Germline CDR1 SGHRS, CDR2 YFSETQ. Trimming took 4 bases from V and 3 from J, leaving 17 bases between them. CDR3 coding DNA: TGCGCCAGCAGCACCGGGGACTACGGCAGTGGAAACACCATATATTTT. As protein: CASSTGDYGSGNTIYF.

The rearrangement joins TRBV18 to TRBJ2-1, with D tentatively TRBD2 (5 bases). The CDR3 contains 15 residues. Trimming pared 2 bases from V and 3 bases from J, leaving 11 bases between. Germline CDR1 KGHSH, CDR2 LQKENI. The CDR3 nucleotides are TGTGCCAGCTCACCATCCCGGGATCTCTACAATGAGCAGTTCTTC. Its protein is CASSPSRDLYNEQFF. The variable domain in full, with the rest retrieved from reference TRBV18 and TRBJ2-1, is NAGVMQNPRHLVRRRGQEARLRCSPMKGHSHVYWYRQLPEEGLKFMVYLQKENIIDESGMPKERFSAEFPKEGPSILRIQQVVRGDSAAYFCASSPSRDLYNEQFFGPGTRLTVL.

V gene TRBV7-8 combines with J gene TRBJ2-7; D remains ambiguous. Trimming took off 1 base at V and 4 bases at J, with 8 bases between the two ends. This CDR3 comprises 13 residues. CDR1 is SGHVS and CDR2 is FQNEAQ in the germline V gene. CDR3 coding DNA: TGTGCCAGCAGCTTAGTTTCGATTTACGAGCAGTACTTC. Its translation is CASSLVSIYEQYF.

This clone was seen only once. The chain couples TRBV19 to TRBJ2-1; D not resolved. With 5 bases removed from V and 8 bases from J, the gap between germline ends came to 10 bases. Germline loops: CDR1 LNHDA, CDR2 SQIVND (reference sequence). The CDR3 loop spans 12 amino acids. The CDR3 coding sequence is TGTGCCAGTAGTCCAGAAGAGCATGAGCAGTTCTTC. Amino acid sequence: CASSPEEHEQFF.

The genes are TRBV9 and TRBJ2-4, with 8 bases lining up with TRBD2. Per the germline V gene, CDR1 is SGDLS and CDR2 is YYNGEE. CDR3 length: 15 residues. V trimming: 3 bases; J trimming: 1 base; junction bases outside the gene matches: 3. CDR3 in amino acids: CASSAAGEAKNIQYF. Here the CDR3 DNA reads TGTGCCAGCAGCGCAGCGGGGGAGGCCAAAAACATTCAGTACTTC.

CDR3: CSVSGTAYEQYF. CDR3 nucleotide sequence: TGCAGCGTTAGTGGGACAGCCTACGAGCAGTACTTC. The J gene is TRBJ2-7, the V gene TRBV29-1, with 7 bases fitting TRBD1. CDR1 is SQVTM, CDR2 ANQGSEA, per germline. The V and J ends lost 5 bases and 2 bases, in that order; junction bases with no gene match: 3. The CDR3 consists of 12 residues.

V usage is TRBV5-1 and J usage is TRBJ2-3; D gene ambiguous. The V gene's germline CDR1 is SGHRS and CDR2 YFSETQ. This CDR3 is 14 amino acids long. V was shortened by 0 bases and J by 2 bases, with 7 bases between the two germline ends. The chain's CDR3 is CASSLEAATDTQYF. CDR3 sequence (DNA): TGCGCCAGCAGCTTGGAGGCGGCCACAGATACGCAGTATTTT. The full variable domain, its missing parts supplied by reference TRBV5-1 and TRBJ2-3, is KAGVTQTPRYLIKTRGQQVTLSCSPISGHRSVSWYQQTPGQGLQFLFEYFSETQRNKGNFPGRFSGRQFSNSRSEMNVSTLELGDSALYLCASSLEAATDTQYFGPGTRLTVL.

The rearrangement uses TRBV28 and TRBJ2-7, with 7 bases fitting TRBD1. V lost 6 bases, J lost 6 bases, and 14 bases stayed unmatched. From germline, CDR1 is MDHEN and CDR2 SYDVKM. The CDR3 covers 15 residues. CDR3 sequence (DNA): TGTGCCAGCAGCCACACCGGGACAGTCATGCGCGAGCAGTACTTC. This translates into CASSHTGTVMREQYF. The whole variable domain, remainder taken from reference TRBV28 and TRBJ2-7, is DVKVTQSSRYLVKRTGEKVFLECVQDMDHENMFWYRQDPGLGLRLIYFSYDVKMKEKGDIPEGYSVSREKKERFSLILESASTNQTSMYLCASSHTGTVMREQYFGPGTRLTVT.

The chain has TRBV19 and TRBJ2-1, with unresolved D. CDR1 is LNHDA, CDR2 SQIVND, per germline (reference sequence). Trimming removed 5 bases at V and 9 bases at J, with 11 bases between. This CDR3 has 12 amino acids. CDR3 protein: CASSPSVFEQFF. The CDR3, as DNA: TGTGCCAGTAGTCCTAGTGTTTTTGAGCAGTTCTTC.

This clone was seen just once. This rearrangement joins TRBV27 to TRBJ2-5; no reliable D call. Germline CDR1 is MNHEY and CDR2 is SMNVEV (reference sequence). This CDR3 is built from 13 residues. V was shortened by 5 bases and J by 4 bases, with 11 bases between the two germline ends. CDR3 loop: CASSISWRETQYF. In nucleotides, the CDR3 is TGTGCCAGCAGTATTAGCTGGAGAGAGACCCAGTACTTC.

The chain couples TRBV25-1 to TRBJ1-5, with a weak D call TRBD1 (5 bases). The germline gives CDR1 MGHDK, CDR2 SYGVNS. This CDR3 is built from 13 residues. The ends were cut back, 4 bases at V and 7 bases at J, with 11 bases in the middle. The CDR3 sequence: CASSGGGDQPQHF. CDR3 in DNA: TGTGCCAGCAGTGGGGGAGGGGACCAGCCCCAGCATTTT.

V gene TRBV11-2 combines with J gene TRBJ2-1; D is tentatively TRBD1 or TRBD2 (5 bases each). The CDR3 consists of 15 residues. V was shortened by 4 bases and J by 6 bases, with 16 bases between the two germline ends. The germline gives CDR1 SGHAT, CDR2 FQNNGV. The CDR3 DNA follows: TGTGCCAGCAGCTCCCGGGGCGCGGGCCTCAATGAGCAGTTCTTC. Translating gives CASSSRGAGLNEQFF. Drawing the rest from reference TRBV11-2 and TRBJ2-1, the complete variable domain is EAGVAQSPRYKIIEKRQSVAFWCNPISGHATLYWYQQILGQGPKLLIQFQNNGVVDDSQLPKDRFSAERLKGVDSTLKIQPAKLEDSAVYLCASSSRGAGLNEQFFGPGTRLTVL.

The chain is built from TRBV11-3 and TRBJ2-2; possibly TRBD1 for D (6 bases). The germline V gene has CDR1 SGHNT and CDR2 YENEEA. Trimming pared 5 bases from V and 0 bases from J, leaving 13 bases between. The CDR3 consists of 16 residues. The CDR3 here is CASSPPWGPNTGELFF. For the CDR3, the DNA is TGTGCCAGCAGCCCCCCTTGGGGGCCGAACACCGGGGAGCTGTTTTTT.

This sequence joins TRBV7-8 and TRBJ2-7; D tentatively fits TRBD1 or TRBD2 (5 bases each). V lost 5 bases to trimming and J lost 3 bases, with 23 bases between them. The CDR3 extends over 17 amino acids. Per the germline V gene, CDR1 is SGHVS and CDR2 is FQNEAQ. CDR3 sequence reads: CASSPPTGLGQNYEQYF. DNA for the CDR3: TGTGCCAGCAGCCCGCCAACCGGACTCGGACAAAACTACGAGCAGTACTTC.

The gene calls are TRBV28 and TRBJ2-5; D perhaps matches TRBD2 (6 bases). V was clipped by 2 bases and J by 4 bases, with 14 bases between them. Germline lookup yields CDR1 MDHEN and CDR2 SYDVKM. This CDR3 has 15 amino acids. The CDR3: CASSLEEGLVETQYF. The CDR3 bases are TGTGCCAGCAGTTTAGAGGAGGGGCTTGTAGAGACCCAGTACTTC.

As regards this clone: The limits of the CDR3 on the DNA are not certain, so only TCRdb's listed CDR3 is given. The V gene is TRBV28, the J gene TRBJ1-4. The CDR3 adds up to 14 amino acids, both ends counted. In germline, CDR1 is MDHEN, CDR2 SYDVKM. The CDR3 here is CASSSSGAGEKLFF.

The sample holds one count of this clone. CDR3 amino acids: CASSPQWPAGDTGELFF. CDR3 bases: TGTGCCAGCAGCCCCCAGTGGCCAGCGGGGGATACCGGGGAGCTGTTTTTT. The chain carries TRBV11-2 and TRBJ2-2, with 8 bases fitting TRBD2. The germline gives CDR1 SGHAT, CDR2 FQNNGV. The CDR3 is made up of 17 amino acids. The V gene end was trimmed by 5 bases and the J gene end by 5 bases; junction bases not matched to a gene: 13. Filled out from reference TRBV11-2 and TRBJ2-2, the complete variable domain reads EAGVAQSPRYKIIEKRQSVAFWCNPISGHATLYWYQQILGQGPKLLIQFQNNGVVDDSQLPKDRFSAERLKGVDSTLKIQPAKLEDSAVYLCASSPQWPAGDTGELFFGEGSRLTVL.

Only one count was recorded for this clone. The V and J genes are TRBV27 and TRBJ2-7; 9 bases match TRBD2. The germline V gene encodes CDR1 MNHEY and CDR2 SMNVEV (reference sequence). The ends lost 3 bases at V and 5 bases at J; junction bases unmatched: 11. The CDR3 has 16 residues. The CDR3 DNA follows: TGTGCCAGCAGTTTGGTGCCTAGCGGGATTTTCCACGAGCAGTACTTC. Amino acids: CASSLVPSGIFHEQYF.

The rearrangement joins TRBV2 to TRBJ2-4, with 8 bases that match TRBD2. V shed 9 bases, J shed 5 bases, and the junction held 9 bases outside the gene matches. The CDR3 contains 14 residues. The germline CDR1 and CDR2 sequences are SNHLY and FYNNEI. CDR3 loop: CASHLAGGENIQYF. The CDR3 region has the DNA TGTGCCAGTCATCTGGCGGGGGGCGAAAACATTCAGTACTTC.

Here the CDR3 reads CSAGWVYGYTF. For the CDR3, the DNA is TGCAGTGCAGGCTGGGTCTATGGCTACACCTTC. J is TRBJ1-2 and V is TRBV20-1, with D hard to call. CDR1 and CDR2 (germline): DFQATT, SNEGSKA (reference sequence). There are 11 residues in the CDR3. Trimming cost V 6 bases and J 4 bases, with 9 bases left between them.